What follows are 13 T cell receptor beta chains derived from one specimen sequenced in a study of post-analysis software for immune sequencing data. General study results and limits: Patients carried roughly five TRBV segments more frequently than controls did, and TRBV5-6, TRBV5-1 and TRBV20-1 were among them.

Incorporated into the TCR beta cDNA libraries were unique molecular identifiers, which served to reduce PCR and sequencing biases. TCRdb re-analysed the PCR reads in MiXCR, keeping a single row per CDR3 protein. The sample has approximately 440,000 distinct CDR3 sequences; 40% to 55% are singletons. For these TCRs, the target antigens are not known. Sequencing was carried out using blood. These TCRs come from a girl aged 10 to 17 with multiple sclerosis.

This clonotype was detected a few times. The J gene is TRBJ1-1, the V gene TRBV27; 8 positions agree with TRBD1. The ends lost 5 bases at V and 9 bases at J; junction bases unmatched: 17. This CDR3 contains 16 residues. Germline V gives CDR1 MNHEY, CDR2 SMNVEV (reference sequence). CDR3 sequence: CASSTSFYGGQGQAFF. The CDR3 region has the DNA TGTGCCAGCAGTACTTCATTTTATGGTGGACAGGGTCAAGCTTTCTTT.

The chain carries TRBV2 and TRBJ2-7; 11 bases fit TRBD1. The tail of the sequence fits TRBJ2-5 better, so the J call may be wrong. The CDR3 covers 15 residues. Germline CDR1 SNHLY, CDR2 FYNNEI. CDR3 DNA: TGTGCCAGCAGACGCATGGGACAGGGGGTTGAGACCCAGTACTTC. Its translation: CASRRMGQGVETQYF.

The J gene is TRBJ2-3, the V gene TRBV20-1; TRBD2 agrees at 9 bases. There are 15 residues in the CDR3. CDR1 DFQATT and CDR2 SNEGSKA come from the germline V gene (reference sequence). After removal of 0 bases from V and 2 bases from J, the junction contained 3 bases not matched to a gene. DNA for the CDR3: TGCAGTGCTAGAGACTTAGCGGGAGACACAGATACGCAGTATTTT. Translating gives CSARDLAGDTDTQYF.

The rearrangement links TRBV5-1 to TRBJ2-4; D gene unclear. The end of the DNA is better explained by TRBJ2-7, so the J call may be wrong. This CDR3 is 15 amino acids long. Per the germline V gene, CDR1 is SGHRS and CDR2 is YFSETQ. The CDR3 here is CASSHPSLGSYEQYF. In nucleotides, the CDR3 is TGCGCCAGCAGTCACCCGAGCCTGGGGTCTTACGAGCAGTACTTC.

The rearrangement uses TRBV20-1 and TRBJ2-5; the match to TRBD1 covers 9 bases. The DNA end is more similar to TRBJ2-7, so the J call may be wrong. Germline-derived CDR1 and CDR2 are DFQATT and SNEGSKA (reference sequence). This CDR3 has 15 residues. The CDR3 here is CSARGSGTGLDEQYF. The CDR3 bases are TGCAGTGCTAGAGGAAGTGGGACAGGGCTCGACGAGCAGTACTTC.

This clonotype was seen a handful of times. CDR3 DNA: TGTGCCAGCAGCGGGCTTGACTTGGCGGGGGCCAAAAACATTCAGTACTTC. It specifies CASSGLDLAGAKNIQYF. The chain combines TRBV9 with TRBJ2-4; tentatively, D is TRBD2 (6 bases). The CDR3 loop spans 17 amino acids. Trimming took off 3 bases at V and 1 base at J, with 17 bases between the two ends. Germline V gene lookup returns CDR1 SGDLS and CDR2 YYNGEE.

The chain carries TRBV2 and TRBJ2-3, with D perhaps TRBD2 (6 bases). Germline CDR1 is SNHLY and CDR2 is FYNNEI. The length of the CDR3 is 15 residues. V lost 3 bases and J lost 2, with 12 bases in between. The CDR3 loop reads CASSEASAFTDTQYF. CDR3 DNA sequence: TGTGCCAGCAGTGAGGCTAGCGCCTTCACAGATACGCAGTATTTT.

This clonotype was observed a few times. The gene calls are TRBV5-1 and TRBJ2-1, with a tentative D call TRBD2 (6 bases). The CDR3 spans 12 residues. V was pared by 8 bases and J by 8 bases, with 14 bases between. Germline V gives CDR1 SGHRS, CDR2 YFSETQ. The CDR3 sequence is CASRGVVDEQFF. DNA of the CDR3: TGCGCCAGTCGCGGGGTTGTCGATGAGCAGTTCTTC.

The chain has TRBV12-3 or TRBV12-4 and TRBJ1-1; perhaps TRBD1 as D (5 bases). V lost 7 bases, J lost 3 bases, and 9 bases lay in between. The CDR3 contains 12 residues. This CDR3 reads CASTGTYTEAFF. Here the CDR3 DNA reads TGTGCCAGCACCGGGACCTACACTGAAGCTTTCTTT.

V and J are TRBV27 and TRBJ2-7, with 11 bases aligning to TRBD1. V lost 4 bases to trimming and J lost 1 base; unmatched junction nucleotides: 3. The CDR3 consists of 15 residues. Germline V gene lookup returns CDR1 MNHEY and CDR2 SMNVEV (reference sequence). In DNA, the CDR3 is TGTGCCAGCAGTTCGGGACAGGGGGGATCCTACGAGCAGTACTTC. Translating gives CASSSGQGGSYEQYF.

The sample holds many counts of this clonotype. The chain combines TRBV25-1 with TRBJ2-7; D unclear. The CDR3 runs 16 residues. The V gene lost 3 bases and the J gene lost 2 bases, with 17 bases spanning the gap. Per the germline V gene, CDR1 is MGHDK and CDR2 is SYGVNS. CDR3 amino acids: CASSEPSQNGPYEQYF. DNA of the CDR3: TGTGCCAGCAGTGAGCCGTCTCAAAATGGCCCCTACGAGCAGTACTTC.

This clonotype was seen only a few times. V is TRBV5-1 and J is TRBJ2-7, with D uncertain. The length of the CDR3 is 16 residues. CDR1 is SGHRS and CDR2 is YFSETQ in the germline V gene. V shed 0 bases and J shed 3 bases, with 16 bases lying between them. CDR3 DNA sequence: TGCGCCAGCAGCTTGGGCCACAGCAGTGAGGACTACGAGCAGTACTTC. This encodes CASSLGHSSEDYEQYF.

This clonotype was seen a few times. The chain employs TRBV2 and TRBJ2-5; TRBD1 is a possible D gene (5 bases). The assigned J gene may be wrong: the sequence end matches TRBJ2-7 better. This CDR3 has 13 amino acids. CDR1 is SNHLY, CDR2 FYNNEI, per germline. The CDR3 loop reads CASSPRVVGEQYF. CDR3 coding DNA: TGTGCCAGCAGTCCCAGGGTGGTGGGCGAGCAGTACTTC.